This T cell receptor (beta chain) emerged from a study of identical twins. Regarding the study as a whole: There were fewer insertions in abundant cord blood beta clonotypes, but memory repertoires showed no such pattern.

The table lists this clonotype with a few counts. Its matching antigen is unknown. From germline, CDR1 is LNHDA and CDR2 SQIVND (reference sequence). The CDR3 consists of 12 residues. V lost 11 bases, J lost 6 bases, and 13 bases lay in between. Every sampled donor was Caucasian and healthy. One entry per CDR3 protein results from TCRdb running MiXCR on the 5' RACE reads. The sample yields under 1 million distinct CDR3 sequences, 9% to 15% seen once. Separately, the same data were catalogued under a study of yellow fever vaccine responses in identical twins.

Source material: PBMCs. The TCR was taken from a woman between 18 and 29 years old in good health. This chain joins TRBV19 and TRBJ2-2, with D possibly matching TRBD1 (5 bases). The CDR3 DNA follows: TGTGCCGGAAGGGGTCCCGCCGGGGAGCTGTTTTTT. This translates into CAGRGPAGELFF.